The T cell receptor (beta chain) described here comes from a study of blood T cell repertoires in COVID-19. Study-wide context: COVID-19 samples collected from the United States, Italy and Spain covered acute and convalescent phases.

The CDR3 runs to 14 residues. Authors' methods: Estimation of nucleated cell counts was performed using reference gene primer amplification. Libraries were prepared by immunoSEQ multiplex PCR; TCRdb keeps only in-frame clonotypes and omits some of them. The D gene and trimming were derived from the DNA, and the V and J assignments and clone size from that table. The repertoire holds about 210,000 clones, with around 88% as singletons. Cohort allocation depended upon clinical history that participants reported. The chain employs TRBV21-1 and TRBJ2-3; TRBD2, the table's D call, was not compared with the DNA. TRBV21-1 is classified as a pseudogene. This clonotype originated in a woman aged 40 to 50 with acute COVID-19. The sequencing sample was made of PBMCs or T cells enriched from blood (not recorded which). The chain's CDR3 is CASSKNAGTDTQYF. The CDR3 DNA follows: TGTGCCAGCAGCAAAAACGCGGGCACAGATACGCAGTATTTT.